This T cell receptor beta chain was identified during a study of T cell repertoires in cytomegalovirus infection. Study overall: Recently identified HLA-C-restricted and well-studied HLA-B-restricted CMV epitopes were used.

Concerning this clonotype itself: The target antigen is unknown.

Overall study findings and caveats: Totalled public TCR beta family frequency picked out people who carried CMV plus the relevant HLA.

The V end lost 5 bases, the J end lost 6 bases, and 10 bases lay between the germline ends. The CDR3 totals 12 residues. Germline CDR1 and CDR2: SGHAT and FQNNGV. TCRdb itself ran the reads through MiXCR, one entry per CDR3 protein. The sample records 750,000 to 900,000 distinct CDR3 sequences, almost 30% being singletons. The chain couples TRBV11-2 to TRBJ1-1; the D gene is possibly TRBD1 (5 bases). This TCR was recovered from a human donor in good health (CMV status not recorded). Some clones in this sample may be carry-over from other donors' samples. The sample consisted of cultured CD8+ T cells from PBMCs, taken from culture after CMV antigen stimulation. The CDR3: CASSPTAAEAFF. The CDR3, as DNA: TGTGCCAGCAGCCCGACAGCAGCTGAAGCTTTCTTT.